These 23 T cell receptor beta chains originate from one sample sequenced in a study of cytomegalovirus exposure and HLA in healthy donors. The primer mix had 60 Vbeta and 13 Jbeta primers. Clones were sequenced by immunoSEQ multiplex PCR, and TCRdb holds only the in-frame ones, with some missing. Of approximately 150,000 clones listed, roughly four fifths are singletons. The sequenced material came from PBMCs. All receptors derive from a woman aged 18-30 years in good health and CMV-seropositive.

Only a few counts were recorded for this clone. V is TRBV7-2 and J is TRBJ2-1; TRBD1 aligns across 7 bases. The germline gives CDR1 SGHTA, CDR2 FQGNSA. This CDR3 is built from 16 residues. The ends lost 1 base at V and 6 bases at J; junction bases unmatched: 9. The DNA for the CDR3 is TGTGCCAGCAGCTTAGGCGGTTTTAGGGGGCGCAATGAGCAGTTCTTC. Residues: CASSLGGFRGRNEQFF.

This chain uses TRBV27 with TRBJ2-7; 8 bases agree with TRBD1. CDR3 size: 16 residues. After removal of 5 bases from V and 0 bases from J, the junction contained 9 bases not matched to a gene. Germline CDR1 and CDR2: MNHEY and SMNVEV (reference sequence). CDR3 amino acids: CASSVTGTGHSYEQYF. The CDR3, as DNA: TGTGCCAGCAGTGTAACCGGGACAGGACACTCCTACGAGCAGTACTTC.

The V and J genes are TRBV14 and TRBJ2-1, with 7 bases aligning to TRBD1. This CDR3 region has 13 residues. V trimming: 4 bases; J trimming: 10 bases; junction bases outside the gene matches: 7. Germline CDR1 reads SGHDN; CDR2 reads FVKESK. The CDR3 DNA reads as TGTGCCAGCAGCCCAAGTAGGGGGCTAGAGCAGTTCTTC. Encoded protein: CASSPSRGLEQFF. Looking up the rest from reference TRBV14 and TRBJ2-1 gives the full variable domain: EAGVTQFPSHSVIEKGQTVTLRCDPISGHDNLYWYRRVMGKEIKFLLHFVKESKQDESGMPNNRFLAERTGGTYSTLKVQPAELEDSGVYFCASSPSRGLEQFFGPGTRLTVL.

This chain connects TRBV27 to TRBJ1-4, with unresolved D. Germline V gene data show CDR1 as MNHEY and CDR2 as SMNVEV (reference sequence). Trimming stripped 3 bases from V and 5 bases from J, with 13 bases between. The CDR3 totals 15 residues. The CDR3 DNA reads TGTGCCAGCAGTTTTTCGGGGTCATTCAATGAAAAACTGTTTTTT. Translating it yields CASSFSGSFNEKLFF.

V gene TRBV6-4 combines with J gene TRBJ2-5; 9 positions match TRBD1. V lost 6 bases and J lost 4; bases outside the gene matches: 9. From germline, CDR1 is MRHNA and CDR2 SNTAGT. The CDR3 consists of 15 residues. The CDR3 sequence: CASSSGQGVSETQYF. The DNA of the CDR3 is TGTGCCAGCAGCTCGGGACAGGGTGTATCAGAGACCCAGTACTTC.

The genes are TRBV9 and TRBJ2-2, with D possibly matching TRBD2 (5 bases). This CDR3 region has 15 residues. The germline CDR1 and CDR2 sequences are SGDLS and YYNGEE. The V and J ends lost 4 bases and 7 bases respectively, with 17 bases between them. The CDR3 spells CASSLDSPGIGELFF. CDR3 DNA: TGTGCCAGCAGCCTGGACTCCCCTGGAATCGGGGAGCTGTTTTTT.

This chain connects TRBV11-3 to TRBJ1-1, with D possibly being TRBD1 (6 bases). The CDR3 covers 12 residues. V was clipped by 4 bases and J by 5 bases, with 8 bases between them. The germline V gene encodes CDR1 SGHNT and CDR2 YENEEA. The CDR3 DNA sequence: TGTGCCAGCAGCTCAGGGGATACTGAAGCTTTCTTT. It codes for CASSSGDTEAFF.

The chain has TRBV30 and TRBJ2-6; D might be TRBD2 (5 bases). Trimming took 8 bases from V and 0 from J, leaving 14 bases between them. CDR1 is GTSNPN, CDR2 SVGIG, per germline (reference sequence). CDR3 size: 15 residues. CDR3 nucleotides: TGTGCCCACGGCGGGCAGCTCTCTGGGGCCAACGTCCTGACTTTC. This translates into CAHGGQLSGANVLTF. The full variable domain, rest sourced from reference TRBV30 and TRBJ2-6, is SQTIHQWPATLVQPVGSPLSLECTVEGTSNPNLYWYRQAAGRGLQLLFYSVGIGQISSEVPQNLSASRPQDRQFILSSKKLLLSDSGFYLCAHGGQLSGANVLTFGAGSRLTVL.

The genes are TRBV6-5 and TRBJ2-1; maybe TRBD2 (6 bases). V lost 8 bases and J 1 base, leaving 15 bases between the germline ends. This CDR3 spans 15 amino acids. Per germline, CDR1 MNHEY and CDR2 SVGAGI. The DNA for the CDR3 is TGTGCCAGCTGGGGTGGGGGGAAATCCTACAATGAGCAGTTCTTC. Translated: CASWGGGKSYNEQFF.

This clone has only one observation. V usage is TRBV7-9 and J usage is TRBJ1-1; D may be TRBD1 (6 bases). The CDR3 runs 13 residues. Trimming took off 6 bases at V and 4 bases at J, with 12 bases between the two ends. From germline, CDR1 is SEHNR and CDR2 FQNEAQ (reference sequence). The CDR3 DNA sequence: TGTGCCAGCAGTTTCTACAGGGTCACTGAAGCTTTCTTT. This gives the protein CASSFYRVTEAFF.

The J gene is TRBJ1-1, the V gene TRBV7-9, with D unresolved. The germline V gene encodes CDR1 SEHNR and CDR2 FQNEAQ (reference sequence). Trimming pared 3 bases from V and 4 bases from J, leaving 3 bases between. This CDR3 comprises 11 residues. The CDR3 loop is CASSLRTEAFF. The CDR3 DNA reads TGTGCCAGCAGCTTGCGCACTGAAGCTTTCTTT.

The chain couples TRBV11-2 to TRBJ2-7; weak D call: TRBD2 (5 bases). This CDR3 contains 14 residues. The V gene's germline CDR1 is SGHAT and CDR2 FQNNGV. The V end lost 10 bases, the J end lost 1 base, and 17 bases lay between the germline ends. This CDR3 reads CATTPDSQSYEQYF. The CDR3 region has the DNA TGTGCCACCACTCCGGACTCTCAGTCCTACGAGCAGTACTTC.

This clone has only one observation. The rearrangement joins TRBV5-6 to TRBJ2-6; perhaps TRBD1 as D (6 bases). CDR3 length: 18 amino acids. Trimming stripped 1 base from V and 0 bases from J, with 14 bases between. CDR1 and CDR2 from the germline V gene are SGHDT and YYEEEE. The CDR3 DNA is TGTGCCAGCAGCTTGAGGTCAGGGGACCTCTCTGGGGCCAACGTCCTGACTTTC. It encodes CASSLRSGDLSGANVLTF.

This clone appeared a single time. This chain connects TRBV2 to TRBJ1-6, with TRBD1 as a possible D gene (6 bases). CDR1 is SNHLY, CDR2 FYNNEI, per germline. This CDR3 spans 16 amino acids. V lost 7 bases to trimming and J lost 9 bases, with 22 bases between them. The CDR3 loop reads CASTPGLGTKISPLHF. In DNA form, the CDR3 reads TGTGCCAGCACGCCCGGGCTCGGGACAAAAATTTCACCCCTCCACTTT. Full variable domain (missing parts from reference TRBV2 and TRBJ1-6): EPEVTQTPSHQVTQMGQEVILRCVPISNHLYFYWYRQILGQKVEFLVSFYNNEISEKSEIFDDQFSVERPDGSNFTLKIRSTKLEDSAMYFCASTPGLGTKISPLHFGNGTRLTVT.

The rearrangement links TRBV6-5 to TRBJ1-4; possibly TRBD1 for D (6 bases). The CDR3 extends over 15 amino acids. Trimming removed 8 bases from V and 5 bases from J, with 18 bases in between. In germline, CDR1 is MNHEY, CDR2 SVGAGI. The CDR3 DNA reads TGTGCCAGCGGCTCCATTGATAGGGGGAATGAAAAACTGTTTTTT. Protein product: CASGSIDRGNEKLFF.

The chain joins TRBV11-3 to TRBJ2-1, with 8 positions matching TRBD2. The CDR3 has 15 residues. CDR1 and CDR2 (germline): SGHNT, YENEEA. Trimming took 3 bases from V and 6 from J; bases not matched to a gene: 7. The DNA for the CDR3 is TGTGCCAGCAGCTTCAGTAGCGGGGTTCTCAATGAGCAGTTCTTC. This encodes CASSFSSGVLNEQFF.

On this clone itself: One junction end does not reproduce the germline sequence, and a read error may be involved. Other nucleotide sequences in the sample specify the same CDR3. The CDR3 reads CASSLSGGLNNEQFF. The DNA of the CDR3 is TGTGCCAGCAGTCTCAGCGGGGGGCTAAACAACGAGCAGTTCTTC. The chain joins TRBV27 to TRBJ2-1; 9 bases match TRBD2. The length of the CDR3 is 15 residues. Germline CDR1 and CDR2: MNHEY and SMNVEV (reference sequence).

The CDR3, as DNA: TGTGCCAGCAGCCAAGATATGTGGGGGGTTGGGACCGGGGAGCTGTTTTTT. This sequence encodes CASSQDMWGVGTGELFF. The chain uses TRBV4-2 and TRBJ2-2; the D gene is possibly TRBD2 (6 bases). The CDR3 contains 17 residues. With 0 bases removed from V and 5 bases from J, the gap between germline ends came to 16 bases. The germline gives CDR1 LGHNA, CDR2 YNFKEQ.

This clone came up a few times. The V gene is TRBV29-1, the J gene TRBJ2-1; a possible D gene is TRBD2 (7 bases). The length of the CDR3 is 14 residues. V was shortened by 7 bases and J by 10 bases, with 23 bases between the two germline ends. Germline V lookup: CDR1 SQVTM, CDR2 ANQGSEA. The CDR3 coding sequence is TGCAGCGCGCTCCCCTCACAGGGACTAAAAGAGCAGTTCTTC. It encodes CSALPSQGLKEQFF.

The chain uses TRBV5-1 and TRBJ1-3, with 8 positions matching TRBD1. This CDR3 contains 15 residues. The germline V gene has CDR1 SGHRS and CDR2 YFSETQ. The J segment lost 3 bases and the V segment lost 0 bases, leaving 2 bases of the junction unmatched. The CDR3 coding sequence is TGCGCCAGCAGCTTGGGGACAGGGTTTGGAAACACCATATATTTT. Its translation is CASSLGTGFGNTIYF.

The rearrangement uses TRBV27 and TRBJ2-7, with 11 bases that match TRBD1. This CDR3 has 17 residues. V trimming: 5 bases; J trimming: 3 bases; junction bases outside the gene matches: 12. CDR1 is MNHEY, CDR2 SMNVEV, per germline (reference sequence). CDR3 sequence (DNA): TGTGCCAGCAGTACGTTGGGGGTGGGGACAGGGGGCTACGAGCAGTACTTC. This encodes CASSTLGVGTGGYEQYF.

This rearrangement joins TRBV5-1 to TRBJ2-1; 7 bases agree with TRBD2. Germline V CDR1 and CDR2: SGHRS, YFSETQ. V lost 0 bases and J lost 3; bases outside the gene matches: 3. The CDR3 is made up of 15 amino acids. CDR3 sequence (DNA): TGCGCCAGCAGCTTGGACCGGGGGGTCTACAATGAGCAGTTCTTC. This gives the protein CASSLDRGVYNEQFF.

The chain uses TRBV7-3 and TRBJ1-1; 7 nucleotides agree with TRBD1. The germline V gene has CDR1 SGHTA and CDR2 FQGTGA. The CDR3 is 13 amino acids. J gave up 3 bases and V 5 bases, and 3 bases lay outside the gene matches. CDR3 loop: CASSITGDTEAFF. The DNA for the CDR3 is TGTGCCAGCAGCATTACAGGGGACACTGAAGCTTTCTTT.